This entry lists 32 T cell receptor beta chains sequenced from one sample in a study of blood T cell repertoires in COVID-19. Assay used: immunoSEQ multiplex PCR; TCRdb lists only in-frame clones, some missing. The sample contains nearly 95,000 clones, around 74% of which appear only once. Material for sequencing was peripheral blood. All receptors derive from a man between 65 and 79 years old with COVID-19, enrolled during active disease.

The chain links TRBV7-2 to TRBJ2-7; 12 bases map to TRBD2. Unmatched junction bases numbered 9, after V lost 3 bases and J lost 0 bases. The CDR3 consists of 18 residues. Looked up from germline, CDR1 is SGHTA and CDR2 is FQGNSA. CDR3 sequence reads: CASSLVASGRANSYEQYF. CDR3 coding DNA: TGTGCCAGCAGCTTGGTCGCTAGCGGGAGGGCGAACTCCTACGAGCAGTACTTC.

The CDR3 bases are TGTGCCAGCATCCTATCCTGGTTATATGGTGGAAACACCATATATTTT. Amino acid sequence: CASILSWLYGGNTIYF. The gene calls are TRBV5-8 and TRBJ1-3; no reliable D call. Germline values: CDR1 SGHTS, CDR2 YDEGEE. There are 16 residues in the CDR3. V was cut by 6 bases and J by 3 bases, with 19 bases left in between.

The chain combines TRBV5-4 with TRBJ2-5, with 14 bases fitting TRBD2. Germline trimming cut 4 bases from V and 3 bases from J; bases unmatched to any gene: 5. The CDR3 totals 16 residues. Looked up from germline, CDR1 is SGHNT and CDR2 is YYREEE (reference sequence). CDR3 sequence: CASSAGTSGSEETQYF. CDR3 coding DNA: TGTGCCAGCAGCGCCGGGACTAGCGGGAGCGAAGAGACCCAGTACTTC. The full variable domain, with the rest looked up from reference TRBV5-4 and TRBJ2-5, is ETGVTQSPTHLIKTRGQQVTLRCSSQSGHNTVSWYQQALGQGPQFIFQYYREEENGRGNFPPRFSGLQFPNYSSELNVNALELDDSALYLCASSAGTSGSEETQYFGPGTRLLVL.

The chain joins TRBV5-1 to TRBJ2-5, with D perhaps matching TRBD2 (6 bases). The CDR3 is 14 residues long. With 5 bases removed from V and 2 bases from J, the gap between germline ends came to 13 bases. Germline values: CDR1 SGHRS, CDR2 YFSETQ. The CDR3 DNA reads TGCGCCAGCAGGAGTGGGACTTCGCAAGAGACCCAGTACTTC. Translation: CASRSGTSQETQYF.

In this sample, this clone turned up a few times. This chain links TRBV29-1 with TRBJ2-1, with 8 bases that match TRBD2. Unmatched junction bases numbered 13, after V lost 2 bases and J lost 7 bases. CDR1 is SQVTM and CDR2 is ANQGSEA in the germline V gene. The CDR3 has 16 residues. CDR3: CSVELVDGGRRNEQFF. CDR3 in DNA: TGCAGCGTTGAATTGGTAGATGGCGGGAGGAGGAATGAGCAGTTCTTC.

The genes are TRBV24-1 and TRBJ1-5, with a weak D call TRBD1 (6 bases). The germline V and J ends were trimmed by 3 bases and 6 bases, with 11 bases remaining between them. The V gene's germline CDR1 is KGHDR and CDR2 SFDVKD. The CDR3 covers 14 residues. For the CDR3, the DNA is TGTGCCACCAGTGATGGGGGCAGTTTTCAGCCCCAGCATTTT. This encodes CATSDGGSFQPQHF.

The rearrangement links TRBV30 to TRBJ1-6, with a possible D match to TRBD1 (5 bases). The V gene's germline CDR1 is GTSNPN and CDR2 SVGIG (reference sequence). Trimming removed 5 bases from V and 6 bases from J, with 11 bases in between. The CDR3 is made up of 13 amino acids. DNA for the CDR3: TGTGCCTGGGAAGGACAAAGTAATTCACCCCTCCACTTT. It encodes CAWEGQSNSPLHF.

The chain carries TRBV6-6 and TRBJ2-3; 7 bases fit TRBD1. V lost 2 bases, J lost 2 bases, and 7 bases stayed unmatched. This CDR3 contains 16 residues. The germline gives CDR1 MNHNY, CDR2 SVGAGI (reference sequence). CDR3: CASSYPGQVHTDTQYF. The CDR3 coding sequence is TGTGCCAGCAGTTACCCTGGACAGGTTCACACAGATACGCAGTATTTT.

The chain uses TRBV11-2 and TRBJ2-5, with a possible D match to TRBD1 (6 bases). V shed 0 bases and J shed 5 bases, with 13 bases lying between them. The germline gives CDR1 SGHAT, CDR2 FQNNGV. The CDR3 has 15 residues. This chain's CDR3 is CASSLERGLGETQYF. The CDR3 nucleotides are TGTGCCAGCAGCTTAGAAAGGGGGTTGGGGGAGACCCAGTACTTC.

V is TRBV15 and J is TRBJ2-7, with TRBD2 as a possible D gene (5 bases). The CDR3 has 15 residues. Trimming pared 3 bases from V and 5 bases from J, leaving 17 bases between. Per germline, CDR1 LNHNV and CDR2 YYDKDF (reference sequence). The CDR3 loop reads CATSSPGESWDEQYF. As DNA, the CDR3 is TGTGCCACCAGCAGCCCCGGGGAGTCCTGGGACGAGCAGTACTTC.

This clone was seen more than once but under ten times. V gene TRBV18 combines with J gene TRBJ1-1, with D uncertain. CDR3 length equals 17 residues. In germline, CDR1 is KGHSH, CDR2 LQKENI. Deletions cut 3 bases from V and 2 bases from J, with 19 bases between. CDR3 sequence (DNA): TGTGCCAGCTCACCGGATCCACGGGGTTACCTTAACACTGAAGCTTTCTTT. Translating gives CASSPDPRGYLNTEAFF.

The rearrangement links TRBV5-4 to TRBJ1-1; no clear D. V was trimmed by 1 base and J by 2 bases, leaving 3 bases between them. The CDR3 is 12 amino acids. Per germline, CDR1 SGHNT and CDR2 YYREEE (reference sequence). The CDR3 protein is CASSLTNTEAFF. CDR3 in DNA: TGTGCCAGCAGCTTGACAAACACTGAAGCTTTCTTT. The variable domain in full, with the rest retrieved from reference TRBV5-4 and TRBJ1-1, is ETGVTQSPTHLIKTRGQQVTLRCSSQSGHNTVSWYQQALGQGPQFIFQYYREEENGRGNFPPRFSGLQFPNYSSELNVNALELDDSALYLCASSLTNTEAFFGQGTRLTVV.

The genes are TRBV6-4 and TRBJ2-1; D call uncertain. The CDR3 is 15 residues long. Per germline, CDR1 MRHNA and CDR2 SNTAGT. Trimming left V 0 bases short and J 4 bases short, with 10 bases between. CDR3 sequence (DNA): TGTGCCAGCAGTGACTCGGGCTATCCTTACAATGAGCAGTTCTTC. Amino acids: CASSDSGYPYNEQFF.

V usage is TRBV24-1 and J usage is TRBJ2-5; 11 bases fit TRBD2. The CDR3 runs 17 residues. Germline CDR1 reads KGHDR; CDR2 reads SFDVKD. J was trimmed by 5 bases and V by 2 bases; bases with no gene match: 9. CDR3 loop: CATSDYSGRALRETQYF. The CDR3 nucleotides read TGTGCCACCAGTGATTATAGCGGGAGGGCCTTGCGGGAGACCCAGTACTTC.

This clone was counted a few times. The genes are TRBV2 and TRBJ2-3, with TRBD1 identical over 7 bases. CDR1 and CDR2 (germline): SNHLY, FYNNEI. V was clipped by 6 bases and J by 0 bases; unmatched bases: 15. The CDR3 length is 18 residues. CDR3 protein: CASSVEGASRVSTDTQYF. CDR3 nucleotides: TGTGCCAGCAGCGTCGAGGGGGCATCCAGGGTTAGCACAGATACGCAGTATTTT.

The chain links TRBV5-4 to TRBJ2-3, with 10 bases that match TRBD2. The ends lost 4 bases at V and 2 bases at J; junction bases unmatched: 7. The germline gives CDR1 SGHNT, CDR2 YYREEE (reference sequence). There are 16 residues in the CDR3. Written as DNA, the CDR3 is TGTGCCAGCAGCGGCCGAGCGGGAGGGACCACAGATACGCAGTATTTT. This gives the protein CASSGRAGGTTDTQYF. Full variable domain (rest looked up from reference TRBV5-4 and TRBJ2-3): ETGVTQSPTHLIKTRGQQVTLRCSSQSGHNTVSWYQQALGQGPQFIFQYYREEENGRGNFPPRFSGLQFPNYSSELNVNALELDDSALYLCASSGRAGGTTDTQYFGPGTRLTVL.

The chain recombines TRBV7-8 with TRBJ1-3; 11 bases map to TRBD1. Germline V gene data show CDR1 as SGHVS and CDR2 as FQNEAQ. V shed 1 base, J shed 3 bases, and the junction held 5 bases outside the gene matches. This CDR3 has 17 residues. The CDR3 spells CASSLVRTGGFGNTIYF. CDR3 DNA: TGTGCCAGCAGCTTAGTAAGGACAGGGGGCTTTGGAAACACCATATATTTT.

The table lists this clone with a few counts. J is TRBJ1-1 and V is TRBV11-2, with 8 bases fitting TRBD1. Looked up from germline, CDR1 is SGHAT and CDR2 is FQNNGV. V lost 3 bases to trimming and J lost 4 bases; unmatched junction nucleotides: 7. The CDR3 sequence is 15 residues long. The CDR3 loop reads CASSLSPGGTTEAFF. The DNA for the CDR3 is TGTGCCAGCAGCTTGTCGCCAGGGGGCACCACTGAAGCTTTCTTT.

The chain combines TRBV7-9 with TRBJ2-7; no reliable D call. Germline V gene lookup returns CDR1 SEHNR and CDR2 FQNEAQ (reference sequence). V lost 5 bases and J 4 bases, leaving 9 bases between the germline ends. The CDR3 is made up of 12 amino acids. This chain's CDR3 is CASSPRVYEQYF. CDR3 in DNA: TGTGCCAGCAGCCCACGGGTGTACGAGCAGTACTTC.

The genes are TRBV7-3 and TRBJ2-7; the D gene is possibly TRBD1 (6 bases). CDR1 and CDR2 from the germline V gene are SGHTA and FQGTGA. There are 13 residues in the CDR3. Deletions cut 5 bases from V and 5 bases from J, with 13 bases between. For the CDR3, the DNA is TGTGCCAGCAGCCCCGACAGGACCCACGAGCAGTACTTC. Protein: CASSPDRTHEQYF.

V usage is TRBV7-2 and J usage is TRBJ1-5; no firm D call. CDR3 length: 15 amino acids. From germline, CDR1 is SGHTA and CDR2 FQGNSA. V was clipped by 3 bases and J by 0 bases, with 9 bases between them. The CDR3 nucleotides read TGTGCCAGCAGCTTGTACGGGAATAGCAATCAGCCCCAGCATTTT. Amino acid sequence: CASSLYGNSNQPQHF.

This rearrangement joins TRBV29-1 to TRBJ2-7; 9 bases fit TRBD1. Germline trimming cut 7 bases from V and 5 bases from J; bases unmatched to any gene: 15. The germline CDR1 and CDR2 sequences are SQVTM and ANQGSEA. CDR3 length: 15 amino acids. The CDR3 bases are TGCAGCGATGGACCACGGGACAGGGCTCTCCACGAGCAGTACTTC. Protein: CSDGPRDRALHEQYF.

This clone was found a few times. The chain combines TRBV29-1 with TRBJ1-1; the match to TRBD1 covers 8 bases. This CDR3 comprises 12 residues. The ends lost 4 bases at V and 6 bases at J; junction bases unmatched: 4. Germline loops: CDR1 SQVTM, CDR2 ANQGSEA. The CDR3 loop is CSVGDRGSEAFF. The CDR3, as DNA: TGCAGCGTTGGAGACAGGGGCTCTGAAGCTTTCTTT.

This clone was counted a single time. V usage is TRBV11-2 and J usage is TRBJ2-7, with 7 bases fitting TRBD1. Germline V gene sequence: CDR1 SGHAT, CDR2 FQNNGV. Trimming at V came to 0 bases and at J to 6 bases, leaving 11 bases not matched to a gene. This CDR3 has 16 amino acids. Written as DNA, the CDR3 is TGTGCCAGCAGCTTAGATGGGTCCAGGGGGTATCGCGAGCAGTACTTC. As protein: CASSLDGSRGYREQYF.

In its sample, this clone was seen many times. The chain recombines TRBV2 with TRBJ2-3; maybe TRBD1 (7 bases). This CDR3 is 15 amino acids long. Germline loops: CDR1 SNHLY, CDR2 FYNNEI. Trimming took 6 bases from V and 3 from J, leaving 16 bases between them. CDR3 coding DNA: TGTGCCAGCAGGGTAGGGGGCAGCGGGACAGATACGCAGTATTTT. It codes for CASRVGGSGTDTQYF.

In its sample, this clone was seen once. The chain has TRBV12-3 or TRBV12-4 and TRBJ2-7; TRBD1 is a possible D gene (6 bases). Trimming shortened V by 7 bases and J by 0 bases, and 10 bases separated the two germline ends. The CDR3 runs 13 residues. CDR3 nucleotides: TGTGCCAGCACTATGGGGGCCTCCTACGAGCAGTACTTC. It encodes CASTMGASYEQYF.

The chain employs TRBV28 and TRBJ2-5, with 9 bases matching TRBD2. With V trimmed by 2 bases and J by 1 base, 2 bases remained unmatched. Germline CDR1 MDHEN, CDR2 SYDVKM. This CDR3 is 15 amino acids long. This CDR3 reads CASSLRGRGQETQYF. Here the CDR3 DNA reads TGTGCCAGCAGTTTACGCGGGAGGGGCCAAGAGACCCAGTACTTC.

The CDR3 bases are TGTGCCAGTAGTGGGGGGGCTCTTAGCAATCAGCCCCAGCATTTT. This gives the protein CASSGGALSNQPQHF. The chain has TRBV19 and TRBJ1-5, with a possible D match to TRBD1 (6 bases). Between the trimmed V and J ends, which lost 5 bases and 0 bases, there was a span of 11 bases. This CDR3 contains 15 residues. Germline CDR1 LNHDA, CDR2 SQIVND (reference sequence). The variable domain in full, completed from reference TRBV19 and TRBJ1-5, reads DGGITQSPKYLFRKEGQNVTLSCEQNLNHDAMYWYRQDPGQGLRLIYYSQIVNDFQKGDIAEGYSVSREKKESFPLTVTSAQKNPTAFYLCASSGGALSNQPQHFGDGTRLSIL.

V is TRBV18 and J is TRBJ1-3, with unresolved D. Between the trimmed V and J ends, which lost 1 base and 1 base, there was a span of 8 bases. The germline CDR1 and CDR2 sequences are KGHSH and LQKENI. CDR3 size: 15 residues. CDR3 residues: CASSPLQDSGNTIYF. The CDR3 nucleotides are TGTGCCAGCTCACCACTTCAGGATTCTGGAAACACCATATATTTT.

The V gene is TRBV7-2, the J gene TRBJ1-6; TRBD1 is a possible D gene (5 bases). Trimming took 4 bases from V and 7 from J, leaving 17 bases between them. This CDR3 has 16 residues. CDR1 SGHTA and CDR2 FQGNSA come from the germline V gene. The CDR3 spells CASSSTGHRANSPLHF. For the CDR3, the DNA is TGTGCCAGCAGCTCAACAGGACACCGAGCAAATTCACCCCTCCACTTT.

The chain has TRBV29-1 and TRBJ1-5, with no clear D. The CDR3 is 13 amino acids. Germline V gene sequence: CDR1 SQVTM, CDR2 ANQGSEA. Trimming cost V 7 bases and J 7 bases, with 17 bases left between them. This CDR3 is CSGAEGVDQPQHF. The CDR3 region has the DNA TGCAGCGGCGCTGAGGGAGTAGACCAGCCCCAGCATTTT.

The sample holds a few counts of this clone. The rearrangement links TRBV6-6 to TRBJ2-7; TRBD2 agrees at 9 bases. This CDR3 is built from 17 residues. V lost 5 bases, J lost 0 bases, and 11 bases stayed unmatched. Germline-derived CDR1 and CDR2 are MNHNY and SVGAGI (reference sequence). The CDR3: CASSRSGSGSSSYEQYF. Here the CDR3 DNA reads TGTGCCAGCAGTCGTAGCGGGAGCGGATCGAGCTCCTACGAGCAGTACTTC.